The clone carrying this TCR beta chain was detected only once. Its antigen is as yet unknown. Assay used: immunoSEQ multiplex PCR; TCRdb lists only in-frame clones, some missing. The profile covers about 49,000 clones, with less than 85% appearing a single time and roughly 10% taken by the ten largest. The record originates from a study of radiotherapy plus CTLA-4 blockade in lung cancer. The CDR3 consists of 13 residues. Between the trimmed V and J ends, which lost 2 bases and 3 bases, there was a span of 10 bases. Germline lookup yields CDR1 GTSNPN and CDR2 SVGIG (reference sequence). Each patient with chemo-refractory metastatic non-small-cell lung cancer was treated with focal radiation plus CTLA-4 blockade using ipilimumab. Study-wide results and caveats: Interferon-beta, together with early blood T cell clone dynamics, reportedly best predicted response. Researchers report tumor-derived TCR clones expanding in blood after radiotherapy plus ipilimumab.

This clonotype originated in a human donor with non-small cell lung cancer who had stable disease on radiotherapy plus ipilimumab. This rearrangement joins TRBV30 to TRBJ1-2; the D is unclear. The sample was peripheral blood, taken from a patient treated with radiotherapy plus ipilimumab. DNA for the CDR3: TGTGCCTGGAGTCGTCGAGAAGACTATGGCTACACCTTC. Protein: CAWSRREDYGYTF.